A single sample is the source of the 30 T cell receptor beta chains below, sequenced in a study of STAT5B mutations in CD4+ large granular lymphocyte leukemia. Here immunoSEQ multiplex PCR was the method, and the copy in TCRdb shows in-frame clones only, minus some. This table holds roughly 48,000 clones, less than 85% found once. Specimen: CD4+ T cells from blood buffy coats. These receptor sequences come from a human donor in good health.

The rearrangement joins TRBV6-4 to TRBJ2-1; TRBD2 agrees at 12 bases. Germline V CDR1 and CDR2: MRHNA, SNTAGT. CDR3 length equals 17 residues. The trim removed 5 bases at V and 3 bases at J, leaving 8 bases unmatched. Here the CDR3 DNA reads TGTGCCAGCAGTCCCCAAATACTAGCGGGGGGCTACAATGAGCAGTTCTTC. Protein product: CASSPQILAGGYNEQFF.

The J gene is TRBJ1-5, the V gene TRBV27; TRBD1 is a possible D gene (5 bases). The ends were cut back, 3 bases at V and 10 bases at J, with 16 bases in the middle. CDR3 length: 14 amino acids. Germline V gene lookup returns CDR1 MNHEY and CDR2 SMNVEV (reference sequence). The CDR3 here is CASSFDGGIFPQHF. CDR3 DNA sequence: TGTGCCAGCAGTTTCGACGGGGGTATCTTTCCCCAGCATTTT.

The chain joins TRBV18 to TRBJ1-5; a weak D match, TRBD1 (6 bases). The V gene's germline CDR1 is KGHSH and CDR2 LQKENI. V lost 2 bases, J lost 5 bases, and 13 bases lay in between. The CDR3 has 15 residues. CDR3 in amino acids: CASSPFPDSDQPQHF. In DNA, the CDR3 is TGTGCCAGCTCACCATTCCCGGACAGCGATCAGCCCCAGCATTTT. The variable domain in full, with the rest retrieved from reference TRBV18 and TRBJ1-5, is NAGVMQNPRHLVRRRGQEARLRCSPMKGHSHVYWYRQLPEEGLKFMVYLQKENIIDESGMPKERFSAEFPKEGPSILRIQQVVRGDSAAYFCASSPFPDSDQPQHFGDGTRLSIL.

This clone was observed a few times. One end of the junction does not line up with germline, which may come from a read error. V gene TRBV27 combines with J gene TRBJ1-2, with D maybe TRBD1 (5 bases). Germline CDR1 and CDR2: MNHEY and SMNVEV (reference sequence). The CDR3 is made up of 15 amino acids. The CDR3 reads CASSLQGDPNYGYTF. In DNA, the CDR3 is TGTGCCAGCAGTTTACAGGGCGATCCTAATTATGGCTACACCTTC.

This clone was detected once. The chain is built from TRBV5-1 and TRBJ2-2; D might be TRBD1 or TRBD2, each matching 5 bases. The CDR3 runs 14 residues. Germline-derived CDR1 and CDR2 are SGHRS and YFSETQ. V shed 4 bases and J shed 5 bases, with 12 bases lying between them. The CDR3 bases are TGCGCCAGCAGCAAGAGGGACGGGACCGGGGAGCTGTTTTTT. It encodes CASSKRDGTGELFF.

The chain uses TRBV7-2 and TRBJ2-1, with D unclear. Trimming took off 1 base at V and 0 bases at J, with 7 bases between the two ends. Germline V gene data show CDR1 as SGHTA and CDR2 as FQGNSA. The CDR3 covers 15 residues. DNA for the CDR3: TGTGCCAGCAGCTTAGGGGCAGCCTCCTACAATGAGCAGTTCTTC. This gives the protein CASSLGAASYNEQFF.

The chain employs TRBV2 and TRBJ1-1, with TRBD1 matching over 9 bases. Looked up from germline, CDR1 is SNHLY and CDR2 is FYNNEI. The J segment lost 0 bases and the V segment lost 4 bases, leaving 9 bases of the junction unmatched. This CDR3 region has 17 residues. In DNA, the CDR3 is TGTGCCAGCAGTGGGACAGGGGTTAGGGTCATGAACACTGAAGCTTTCTTT. This gives the protein CASSGTGVRVMNTEAFF.

The V and J genes are TRBV5-1 and TRBJ2-5; unclear D gene. CDR1 SGHRS and CDR2 YFSETQ come from the germline V gene. Trimming took off 3 bases at V and 2 bases at J, with 5 bases between the two ends. This CDR3 has 12 residues. The CDR3 protein is CASSWDQETQYF. In DNA, the CDR3 is TGCGCCAGCAGCTGGGATCAAGAGACCCAGTACTTC.

This chain links TRBV5-6 with TRBJ1-1; TRBD1 agrees at 9 bases. Germline loops: CDR1 SGHDT, CDR2 YYEEEE. With V trimmed by 4 bases and J by 4 bases, 8 bases remained unmatched. This CDR3 comprises 15 residues. As DNA, the CDR3 is TGTGCCAGCAGCGATGGGACAGGGAGCGGCACTGAAGCTTTCTTT. Its protein is CASSDGTGSGTEAFF. The complete variable domain, with remaining parts taken from reference TRBV5-6 and TRBJ1-1, reads DAGVTQSPTHLIKTRGQQVTLRCSPKSGHDTVSWYQQALGQGPQFIFQYYEEEERQRGNFPDRFSGHQFPNYSSELNVNALLLGDSALYLCASSDGTGSGTEAFFGQGTRLTVV.

This chain uses TRBV9 with TRBJ1-3; perhaps TRBD1 as D (6 bases). Germline V gene lookup returns CDR1 SGDLS and CDR2 YYNGEE. Trimming cost V 0 bases and J 1 base, with 20 bases left between them. This CDR3 region has 19 residues. The CDR3 nucleotides are TGTGCCAGCAGCGTAGATCCCAGCGGGGGCCCCAAGTCTGGAAACACCATATATTTT. Its translation: CASSVDPSGGPKSGNTIYF.

This clone has more than one count but fewer than ten. The genes are TRBV6-1 and TRBJ2-7; no firm D call. The V gene lost 3 bases and the J gene lost 2 bases, with 14 bases spanning the gap. CDR3 length equals 15 residues. Germline V lookup: CDR1 MNHNS, CDR2 SASEGT. The CDR3 DNA sequence: TGTGCCAGCAGTGAGGCCTACACCAACCCCTACGAGCAGTACGTC. Its translation is CASSEAYTNPYEQYV.

This clone occurred a few times. This sequence joins TRBV28 and TRBJ1-1, with a possible D match to TRBD1 (5 bases). V shed 5 bases and J shed 6 bases, with 19 bases lying between them. The CDR3 runs to 15 residues. Looked up from germline, CDR1 is MDHEN and CDR2 is SYDVKM. As DNA, the CDR3 is TGTGCCAGCAGTGAAGCCTCGGGACGAGGACCTGAAGCTTTCTTT. This encodes CASSEASGRGPEAFF.

The CDR3 bases are TGTGCCAGCAGCCCCAGGGGCGGGGGGACCTACGAGCAGTACTTC. Protein sequence: CASSPRGGGTYEQYF. V gene TRBV28 combines with J gene TRBJ2-7; TRBD2 matches 8 bases. The germline V gene has CDR1 MDHEN and CDR2 SYDVKM. V gave up 6 bases and J gave up 2 bases; unmatched junction bases: 9. This CDR3 is built from 15 residues.

The chain links TRBV11-1 to TRBJ1-4; TRBD1 matches at 7 bases. Per the germline V gene, CDR1 is SGHAT and CDR2 is FQDESV (reference sequence). The CDR3 spans 14 residues. Trimming at V came to 4 bases and at J to 4 bases, leaving 3 bases not matched to a gene. DNA of the CDR3: TGTGCCAGCAGCTCGGACAGGAATAATGAAAAACTGTTTTTT. It is translated as CASSSDRNNEKLFF. Looking up the rest from reference TRBV11-1 and TRBJ1-4 gives the full variable domain: EAEVAQSPRYKITEKSQAVAFWCDPISGHATLYWYRQILGQGPELLVQFQDESVVDDSQLPKDRFSAERLKGVDSTLKIQPAELGDSAMYLCASSSDRNNEKLFFGSGTQLSVL.

This clone has just a few counts. The chain employs TRBV19 and TRBJ1-2; D perhaps matches TRBD1 (5 bases). Looked up from germline, CDR1 is LNHDA and CDR2 is SQIVND (reference sequence). The V end was cut by 3 bases, the J end by 1 base, with 9 bases between. The CDR3 runs to 14 residues. CDR3 nucleotide sequence: TGTGCCAGTAGTATGCTGGGACTTAACTATGGCTACACCTTC. This encodes CASSMLGLNYGYTF.

The genes are TRBV6-6 and TRBJ2-5; weak D call: TRBD2 (5 bases). The V gene's germline CDR1 is MNHNY and CDR2 SVGAGI (reference sequence). Between the trimmed V and J ends, which lost 3 bases and 3 bases, there was a span of 11 bases. This CDR3 comprises 14 residues. The CDR3 DNA follows: TGTGCCAGCAGTTATCCCCTCGGGGAAGAGACCCAGTACTTC. Its protein is CASSYPLGEETQYF.

The V call is TRBV2, the J call TRBJ2-1, with TRBD2 as a possible D gene (5 bases). This CDR3 region has 18 residues. In germline, CDR1 is SNHLY, CDR2 FYNNEI. The V and J ends lost 0 bases and 5 bases respectively, with 20 bases between them. This CDR3 is CASSEAILWQDLDNEQFF. CDR3 in DNA: TGTGCCAGCAGTGAAGCGATTCTGTGGCAGGACTTGGACAATGAGCAGTTCTTC.

This rearrangement joins TRBV6-6 to TRBJ1-5; D not resolved. There are 14 residues in the CDR3. The V end was cut by 7 bases, the J end by 7 bases, with 17 bases between. Germline loops: CDR1 MNHNY, CDR2 SVGAGI (reference sequence). The DNA of the CDR3 is TGTGCCAGCATGGAACGGGCGAGCCGGCAGCCCCAGCATTTT. Its translation is CASMERASRQPQHF.

This CDR3 reads CASRGSAGELFF. The CDR3 DNA is TGTGCCAGTCGGGGAAGCGCCGGGGAGCTGTTTTTT. This chain links TRBV28 with TRBJ2-2, with D possibly matching TRBD2 (5 bases). Germline loops: CDR1 MDHEN, CDR2 SYDVKM. The CDR3 spans 12 residues. The V end was cut by 9 bases, the J end by 6 bases, with 11 bases between.

The gene calls are TRBV7-8 and TRBJ1-3; TRBD1 matches 11 bases. Losses at the gene ends were 3 bases for V and 6 bases for J; bases not matched to a gene: 7. This CDR3 comprises 16 residues. Germline loops: CDR1 SGHVS, CDR2 FQNEAQ. The CDR3 sequence: CASSLWTGGDVNTIYF. The CDR3 bases are TGTGCCAGCAGCTTGTGGACAGGGGGCGATGTAAACACCATATATTTT.

The chain couples TRBV5-1 to TRBJ1-2, with no clear D. Trimming removed 0 bases at V and 3 bases at J, with 9 bases between. Per the germline V gene, CDR1 is SGHRS and CDR2 is YFSETQ. CDR3 length: 14 residues. This chain's CDR3 is CASSLAGRDYGYTF. In DNA, the CDR3 is TGCGCCAGCAGCTTGGCCGGGAGGGACTATGGCTACACCTTC.

This rearrangement joins TRBV10-3 to TRBJ1-2, with D unclear. This CDR3 is 14 amino acids long. Trimming took 0 bases from V and 3 from J, leaving 8 bases between them. CDR1 ENHRY and CDR2 SYGVKD come from the germline V gene. CDR3 in DNA: TGTGCCATCAGTGAGTCGCCAGCCGACTATGGCTACACCTTC. Amino acid sequence: CAISESPADYGYTF.

The rearrangement links TRBV29-1 to TRBJ2-5; D possibly corresponds to TRBD2 (6 bases). V was clipped by 8 bases and J by 5 bases, with 15 bases between them. This CDR3 contains 12 residues. Germline CDR1 SQVTM, CDR2 ANQGSEA. The CDR3: CSWRGPGETQYF. The DNA for the CDR3 is TGCAGCTGGCGGGGCCCGGGGGAGACCCAGTACTTC.

The chain recombines TRBV28 with TRBJ2-5; D is perhaps TRBD1 or TRBD2 (6 bases each). Trimming shortened V by 5 bases and J by 5 bases, and 21 bases separated the two germline ends. CDR1 and CDR2 from the germline V gene are MDHEN and SYDVKM. CDR3 length: 16 residues. The CDR3, as DNA: TGTGCCAGCAGTAGGGGGGCGGACAACAATATGGAGACCCAGTACTTC. Translating gives CASSRGADNNMETQYF.

The chain carries TRBV2 and TRBJ2-5, with D perhaps assigned TRBD1 or TRBD2 (5 bases each). The germline V gene encodes CDR1 SNHLY and CDR2 FYNNEI. Trimming pared 6 bases from V and 5 bases from J, leaving 13 bases between. This CDR3 region has 13 residues. CDR3 sequence reads: CASRGNEGETQYF. The CDR3 DNA is TGTGCCAGCAGAGGAAATGAGGGGGAGACCCAGTACTTC.

This chain joins TRBV19 and TRBJ1-4; no definite D call. Trimming took 8 bases from V and 8 from J, leaving 9 bases between them. CDR3 length equals 11 residues. Germline V CDR1 and CDR2: LNHDA, SQIVND (reference sequence). DNA for the CDR3: TGTGCCAGTTCGATGGGAGAAAAACTGTTTTTT. Protein: CASSMGEKLFF.

This chain links TRBV10-3 with TRBJ2-7; a weak D match, TRBD2 (5 bases). V shed 6 bases and J shed 2 bases, with 14 bases lying between them. CDR3 length: 14 amino acids. Germline V lookup: CDR1 ENHRY, CDR2 SYGVKD. CDR3 nucleotide sequence: TGTGCCATCAGCCCGGGAACTGGGGCCTACGAGCAGTACTTC. Amino acids: CAISPGTGAYEQYF.

As concerns this clone: A read error may produce the germline difference seen at one junction end. The same CDR3 is also encoded by other DNA sequences in this sample. The V gene is TRBV7-7, the J gene TRBJ2-1; 8 nucleotides agree with TRBD1. This CDR3 comprises 13 residues. The germline gives CDR1 SSHAT, CDR2 FNYEAQ (reference sequence). The CDR3 DNA reads as TGTGCTAGCAGCTTGGGACAGGACAATGAGCAGTTCTTC. This sequence encodes CASSLGQDNEQFF.

The chain recombines TRBV2 with TRBJ2-1; D remains unclear. The V end lost 9 bases, the J end lost 5 bases, and 11 bases lay between the germline ends. Germline V gives CDR1 SNHLY, CDR2 FYNNEI. The CDR3 has 12 amino acids. CDR3 bases: TGTGCCAGTTCGTATTCCGACAATGAGCAGTTCTTC. Its protein product is CASSYSDNEQFF.

This rearrangement joins TRBV5-5 to TRBJ1-4; D gene uncertain. This CDR3 spans 14 amino acids. CDR1 and CDR2 from the germline V gene are SGHKS and YYEKEE (reference sequence). The germline V and J ends were trimmed by 0 bases and 4 bases, with 7 bases remaining between them. The CDR3 sequence: CASSLGHVNEKLFF. The CDR3 DNA is TGTGCCAGCAGCTTGGGGCACGTTAATGAAAAACTGTTTTTT.